The source of this T cell receptor beta chain is a study of shared T cell receptors in the human thymus listed by TCRdb under 2021. Regarding the study in general: The study examined how the human thymus generates shared, self-reactive T-cell receptor alpha chains.

For this clone: This receptor's antigen is unknown. Base qualities are not at hand, and no much larger clone is one base apart.

The method was the immunoSEQ multiplex PCR assay. Drawn from immuneACCESS, this table holds only the in-frame rearrangements with V and J called that TCRdb kept. Clones are partly lost; checked studies trace under half to an unresolved V gene and leave the rest unexplained. The sample table records 700,000 or so clones; approximately 85% of these occur just once. 0.0095% to 0.013% of the sample lies in the top ten. The same data also went into a second study, on human thymus T cells. The second study also describes: The donors were immunologically healthy infants in Finland who had open corrective cardiac surgery for congenital heart defects. The thymus tissue came from surgical resects taken out during corrective cardiac surgery. Biased V and J gene segment usage appeared to be present in both thymic and peripheral blood repertoires. Highly overlapping thymic TCR repertoires among unrelated individuals were reported in the related research. The study characterized TCR alpha and beta repertoires from about 8 infant thymus samples and a few related peripheral blood samples. Donor ages ranging from roughly 7 to 250 days were recorded, and more than five male and a couple of female infants were included in the cohort. Thymocytes were released mechanically from tissue and stored at -70 °C as pellets of about 10-34 million cells. Genomic DNA was extracted from frozen cell pellets with a QIAsymphony instrument. Using the immunoSEQ multiplex PCR assay, the TCRB and TCRAD loci were amplified from a standardized quantity of quality-controlled genomic DNA. The V(D)J region was spanned by amplicons of a length sufficient to cover the CDR3 and to identify V and J genes. Amplicon sequencing was performed on an Illumina platform through the commercial immunoSEQ service. Primer bias and sequencing errors were corrected using previously described methods, and TCRAD and TCRB definitions followed the IMGT database. Analysis of the repertoires was done with immunoSEQ Analyzer 3.0 and VDJTools and included basic statistics, V/J segment usage, diversity estimates, rarefaction and pairwise overlap. Diversity was estimated using the Chao1, ChaoE, Efron-Thisted, Shannon and inverse Simpson indices, and was also estimated on datasets down-sampled to the size of the smallest sample. Repertoire overlap used strict matching of CDR3 nucleotide sequence, V gene and J gene, with Jaccard-based multidimensional scaling clustering. On average, roughly 740,000 unique TCRB clonotypes were obtained from thymus samples, compared with 65,000 to 90,000 from blood samples.

The receptor comes from a girl less than two years old with a congenital heart defect. Donor details come from another sample of the same person, matched by shared clones. Specimen: thymocytes.

The CDR3 region has the sequence CASSRGQGGTEAFF. The DNA is TGTGCCAGCAGCCGGGGACAGGGTGGGACTGAAGCTTTCTTT. The V gene is TRBV7-9 and the J gene is TRBJ1-1, with TRBD1 matching 9 junction bases. From a lookup of the germline V gene (reference sequence), CDR1 and CDR2 are SEHNR and FQNEAQ. Trimming leaves V shorter by 5 bases and J shorter by 5 bases, with the junction holding 6 bases beyond the gene matches. The CDR3 contains 14 residues, cysteine and phenylalanine counted. The only DNA kept is the CDR3, 42 bases in frame from the first base.